This TCR beta chain was obtained from a study of blood T cell repertoires in COVID-19. Looking at the study overall: Spain, Italy and the United States supplied samples that represented acute and convalescent COVID-19. T cells, B-cell-depleted T cells, or PBMCs supplied cDNA or gDNA.

The count of this clone is one. The study assigned cohorts using participant-reported clinical history. In the authors' workflow: Amplification of reference gene primers was used by the study to estimate nucleated cell counts. The assay was immunoSEQ multiplex PCR, and TCRdb's table has in-frame clones only and misses some. That table is the source of V, J and clone size, and D and trimming were worked out from the DNA. The data contain fewer than 400,000 clones, about 87% of them seen just once; the ten biggest clones take up around 9.3%. V lost 3 bases to trimming and J lost 3 bases; unmatched junction nucleotides: 3. Germline CDR1 reads LNHDA; CDR2 reads SQIVND (reference sequence). This CDR3 contains 14 residues.

This sequence joins TRBV19 and TRBJ2-7, with 9 bases that match TRBD2. This receptor was obtained from a woman aged 45 to 65 who had recovered from COVID-19. Sequencing was performed on PBMCs or T cells enriched from blood (not recorded which). The CDR3 loop reads CASSMGLASYEQYF. Here the CDR3 DNA reads TGTGCCAGTAGTATGGGACTAGCCAGCTACGAGCAGTACTTC.